The 27 T cell receptor beta chains below all came from one sample that was sequenced in a study of blood T cell repertoires in COVID-19. TCRdb keeps only in-frame clones here, not all; method: immunoSEQ multiplex PCR. Here the sample spans about 130,000 clones, over 70% being singletons. Input material: peripheral blood. The receptor set was obtained from a man older than 75 with acute or convalescent COVID-19.

This chain uses TRBV3-1 (or the pseudogene TRBV3-2) with TRBJ2-3, with D possibly being TRBD1 (6 bases). V was shortened by 4 bases and J by 2 bases, with 13 bases between the two germline ends. The CDR3 is 15 amino acids. CDR1 is LGHDT and CDR2 is YNNKEL in the germline V gene (reference sequence). The DNA of the CDR3 is TGTGCCAGCAGCCCCCACGGACAGTCCACAGATACGCAGTATTTT. Residues: CASSPHGQSTDTQYF.

As regards this clone: Within the sample, other DNA sequences also encode this same CDR3. The chain uses TRBV5-1 and TRBJ2-3; TRBD2 agrees at 11 bases. The V gene's germline CDR1 is SGHRS and CDR2 YFSETQ. CDR3 size: 15 residues. The V segment lost 5 bases and the J segment 5 bases; nucleotides outside the gene matches: 7. The CDR3 nucleotides are TGCGCCAGCAGTTCCGGGACTAGCGGTGGAGATACGCAGTATTTT. As protein: CASSSGTSGGDTQYF.

This clone was counted a single time. The chain recombines TRBV2 with TRBJ2-5, with D maybe TRBD2 (5 bases). Germline assignment: CDR1 SNHLY and CDR2 FYNNEI. Trimming cost V 4 bases and J 3 bases, with 9 bases left between them. CDR3 length equals 13 residues. Written as DNA, the CDR3 is TGTGCCAGCAGTGTTGGGCGGGAAGAGACCCAGTACTTC. Protein product: CASSVGREETQYF. The full variable domain, rest sourced from reference TRBV2 and TRBJ2-5, is EPEVTQTPSHQVTQMGQEVILRCVPISNHLYFYWYRQILGQKVEFLVSFYNNEISEKSEIFDDQFSVERPDGSNFTLKIRSTKLEDSAMYFCASSVGREETQYFGPGTRLLVL.

The chain recombines TRBV6-5 with TRBJ2-1, with TRBD1 matching 7 bases. Germline CDR1 reads MNHEY; CDR2 reads SVGAGI. The CDR3 extends over 14 amino acids. V was clipped by 7 bases and J by 1 base; unmatched bases: 4. The CDR3, as DNA: TGTGCCAGCACAAGGGGGCAGTCCTACAATGAGCAGTTCTTC. It encodes CASTRGQSYNEQFF.

The chain carries TRBV7-8 and TRBJ2-1, with D perhaps TRBD2 (6 bases). Germline loops: CDR1 SGHVS, CDR2 FQNEAQ. The germline V and J ends were trimmed by 6 bases and 0 bases, with 18 bases remaining between them. This CDR3 is built from 17 residues. The CDR3 nucleotides read TGTGCCAGCAGTCCGTCCGCCGGGACTCTCTCCTACAATGAGCAGTTCTTC. This translates into CASSPSAGTLSYNEQFF.

V is TRBV5-5 and J is TRBJ2-1, with TRBD2 identical over 9 bases. The ends lost 3 bases at V and 6 bases at J; junction bases unmatched: 4. Germline lookup yields CDR1 SGHKS and CDR2 YYEKEE (reference sequence). The CDR3 has 14 amino acids. For the CDR3, the DNA is TGTGCCAGCAGCTATCCGGGACTAGCCAATGAGCAGTTCTTC. Residues: CASSYPGLANEQFF.

The chain uses TRBV18 and TRBJ1-2; TRBD1 agrees at 9 bases. CDR3 length equals 15 residues. Germline CDR1 reads KGHSH; CDR2 reads LQKENI. J was trimmed by 4 bases and V by 2 bases; bases with no gene match: 5. CDR3 nucleotides: TGTGCCAGCTCACCAAACCCGACAGGGGGCTATGGCTACACCTTC. Translating gives CASSPNPTGGYGYTF. The full variable domain, its missing parts supplied by reference TRBV18 and TRBJ1-2, is NAGVMQNPRHLVRRRGQEARLRCSPMKGHSHVYWYRQLPEEGLKFMVYLQKENIIDESGMPKERFSAEFPKEGPSILRIQQVVRGDSAAYFCASSPNPTGGYGYTFGSGTRLTVV.

The chain is built from TRBV29-1 and TRBJ2-7; no clear D. The ends were cut back, 0 bases at V and 5 bases at J, with 11 bases in the middle. CDR1 and CDR2 from the germline V gene are SQVTM and ANQGSEA. The CDR3 covers 13 residues. The CDR3 here is CSVEDSNSHEQYF. The CDR3 DNA follows: TGCAGCGTTGAAGATAGTAACAGCCACGAGCAGTACTTC.

The rearrangement links TRBV5-1 to TRBJ2-3, with D perhaps matching TRBD1 (6 bases). CDR1 SGHRS and CDR2 YFSETQ come from the germline V gene. Trimming took 1 base from V and 0 from J, leaving 9 bases between them. This CDR3 contains 15 residues. CDR3 region: CASSLRGQSTDTQYF. The CDR3 DNA reads as TGCGCCAGCAGCTTGAGGGGACAAAGCACAGATACGCAGTATTTT.

The J gene is TRBJ2-1, the V gene TRBV11-2; 10 nucleotides align to TRBD2. The J segment lost 6 bases and the V segment lost 3 bases, leaving 5 bases of the junction unmatched. The CDR3 runs 15 residues. Germline V gene lookup returns CDR1 SGHAT and CDR2 FQNNGV. The CDR3 spells CASSLKRGGPNEQFF. The CDR3, as DNA: TGTGCCAGCAGCTTGAAGCGGGGGGGCCCCAATGAGCAGTTCTTC. Full variable domain (missing parts from reference TRBV11-2 and TRBJ2-1): EAGVAQSPRYKIIEKRQSVAFWCNPISGHATLYWYQQILGQGPKLLIQFQNNGVVDDSQLPKDRFSAERLKGVDSTLKIQPAKLEDSAVYLCASSLKRGGPNEQFFGPGTRLTVL.

The rearrangement joins TRBV3-1 (or the pseudogene TRBV3-2) to TRBJ1-5; 7 nucleotides align to TRBD1. CDR1 is LGHDT, CDR2 YNNKEL, per germline (reference sequence). The CDR3 loop spans 15 amino acids. Trimming removed 3 bases from V and 2 bases from J; junction bases left unmatched: 4. This chain's CDR3 is CASSHAGQGNQPQHF. CDR3 DNA: TGTGCCAGCAGCCATGCAGGACAGGGCAATCAGCCCCAGCATTTT.

A note on this clone: This CDR3 is also generated by other DNA sequences in the sample. CDR3 coding DNA: TGTGCCAGCAGTAACCGGGACTCAGGCACAGATACGCAGTATTTT. Residues: CASSNRDSGTDTQYF. The genes are TRBV28 and TRBJ2-3; the D gene is possibly TRBD2 (6 bases). Germline CDR1 reads MDHEN; CDR2 reads SYDVKM. Trimming removed 5 bases at V and 1 base at J, with 13 bases between. The CDR3 totals 15 residues.

J is TRBJ1-1 and V is TRBV28; TRBD1 might be the D (6 bases). CDR1 and CDR2 (germline): MDHEN, SYDVKM. Trimming shortened V by 4 bases and J by 1 base, and 10 bases separated the two germline ends. The CDR3 totals 14 residues. CDR3 protein: CASSSQQGNTEAFF. CDR3 nucleotides: TGTGCCAGCAGTTCCCAACAGGGGAACACTGAAGCTTTCTTT. Full variable domain (rest looked up from reference TRBV28 and TRBJ1-1): DVKVTQSSRYLVKRTGEKVFLECVQDMDHENMFWYRQDPGLGLRLIYFSYDVKMKEKGDIPEGYSVSREKKERFSLILESASTNQTSMYLCASSSQQGNTEAFFGQGTRLTVV.

The rearrangement uses TRBV3-1 (or the pseudogene TRBV3-2) and TRBJ2-5; a weak D match, TRBD1 (6 bases). The CDR3 is made up of 12 amino acids. Between the trimmed V and J ends, which lost 3 bases and 5 bases, there was a span of 7 bases. Germline V lookup: CDR1 LGHDT, CDR2 YNNKEL (reference sequence). The CDR3, as DNA: TGTGCCAGCAGCCACCAGGGGGAGACCCAGTACTTC. Its translation: CASSHQGETQYF.

The V and J genes are TRBV5-1 and TRBJ1-4, with D uncertain. The CDR3 contains 15 residues. V lost 2 bases to trimming and J lost 8 bases, with 16 bases between them. Germline CDR1 SGHRS, CDR2 YFSETQ. CDR3 sequence reads: CASSLQLLPGEKLFF. CDR3 bases: TGCGCCAGCAGCTTACAACTCCTACCCGGGGAAAAACTGTTTTTT.

The chain employs TRBV6-1 and TRBJ1-2; D remains unclear. The CDR3 is 15 residues long. V gave up 3 bases and J gave up 6 bases, with 17 bases separating them. Germline CDR1 reads MNHNS; CDR2 reads SASEGT. CDR3 DNA: TGTGCCAGCAGTGACCGCCTCGTAACTTTGGATGGCTACACCTTC. This sequence encodes CASSDRLVTLDGYTF.

This sequence joins TRBV5-6 and TRBJ1-1; 8 nucleotides align to TRBD1. In germline, CDR1 is SGHDT, CDR2 YYEEEE. With 2 bases clipped from V and 5 bases from J, the junction kept 5 bases outside the gene matches. CDR3 length: 14 amino acids. CDR3 sequence (DNA): TGTGCCAGCAGCTTTGACAGGGGTAAGACTGAAGCTTTCTTT. It yields the protein CASSFDRGKTEAFF.

V usage is TRBV7-2 and J usage is TRBJ2-5, with D perhaps TRBD1 (6 bases). V lost 3 bases and J 4 bases, leaving 9 bases between the germline ends. Germline values: CDR1 SGHTA, CDR2 FQGNSA. The CDR3 extends over 13 amino acids. The CDR3 coding sequence is TGTGCCAGCAGCTTGTGGGGGCGAGAGACCCAGTACTTC. This translates into CASSLWGRETQYF.

This clone was seen a single time. V usage is TRBV27 and J usage is TRBJ1-1; maybe TRBD1 (6 bases). Germline-derived CDR1 and CDR2 are MNHEY and SMNVEV (reference sequence). The CDR3 totals 17 residues. Trimming cost V 3 bases and J 8 bases, with 25 bases left between them. The CDR3 here is CASSFLPEQGRTVEAFF. In DNA form, the CDR3 reads TGTGCCAGCAGTTTTCTCCCCGAACAGGGTCGGACGGTCGAAGCTTTCTTT.

The V and J genes are TRBV6-6 and TRBJ1-4; tentative D call: TRBD1 (6 bases). CDR3 length: 15 amino acids. In germline, CDR1 is MNHNY, CDR2 SVGAGI (reference sequence). Between the trimmed V and J ends, which lost 0 bases and 6 bases, there was a span of 11 bases. CDR3 sequence reads: CASSYSPDRYEKLFF. For the CDR3, the DNA is TGTGCCAGCAGTTACTCACCGGACAGATATGAAAAACTGTTTTTT.

This chain links TRBV9 with TRBJ2-7; 9 positions agree with TRBD1. This CDR3 region has 14 residues. The V gene's germline CDR1 is SGDLS and CDR2 YYNGEE. V lost 4 bases to trimming and J lost 5 bases; unmatched junction nucleotides: 7. Written as DNA, the CDR3 is TGTGCCAGCAGCTTGGGACAGGGACCAGACGAGCAGTACTTC. Translating gives CASSLGQGPDEQYF.

In this sample, this clone turned up a few times. V and J are TRBV19 and TRBJ1-3; D might be TRBD1 (5 bases). CDR3 length equals 14 residues. CDR1 LNHDA and CDR2 SQIVND come from the germline V gene (reference sequence). Trimming stripped 7 bases from V and 0 bases from J, with 10 bases between. DNA for the CDR3: TGTGCCAGTACAAGGGGCAGCTCTGGAAACACCATATATTTT. Amino acid sequence: CASTRGSSGNTIYF.

The chain employs TRBV5-1 and TRBJ1-1, with TRBD1 identical over 10 bases. Germline CDR1 reads SGHRS; CDR2 reads YFSETQ. J gave up 0 bases and V 4 bases, and 3 bases lay outside the gene matches. The CDR3 totals 15 residues. CDR3 DNA: TGCGCCAGCAGCAGGGGACAGGGGATGAACACTGAAGCTTTCTTT. As protein: CASSRGQGMNTEAFF.

The chain is built from TRBV6-2 or TRBV6-3 and TRBJ1-5; tentatively, D is TRBD1 (6 bases). Looked up from germline, CDR1 is MNHEY and CDR2 is SVGEGT. Trimming removed 4 bases from V and 6 bases from J, with 19 bases in between. This CDR3 has 16 amino acids. The CDR3 region has the DNA TGTGCCAGCAGTTCCCCCACAGGGTCGTTCGGTCAGCCCCAGCATTTT. Translation gives CASSSPTGSFGQPQHF.

This chain connects TRBV11-2 to TRBJ2-7, with D perhaps matching TRBD2 (7 bases). CDR1 is SGHAT, CDR2 FQNNGV, per germline. Trimming stripped 1 base from V and 1 base from J, with 14 bases between. The CDR3 covers 16 residues. The CDR3 protein is CASSLGGRGGSYEQYF. CDR3 bases: TGTGCCAGCAGCTTAGGTGGCAGGGGAGGGTCCTACGAGCAGTACTTC. Combining the CDR3 with reference TRBV11-2 and TRBJ2-7 gives the whole variable domain EAGVAQSPRYKIIEKRQSVAFWCNPISGHATLYWYQQILGQGPKLLIQFQNNGVVDDSQLPKDRFSAERLKGVDSTLKIQPAKLEDSAVYLCASSLGGRGGSYEQYFGPGTRLTVT.

V is TRBV2 and J is TRBJ1-1; unclear D gene. This CDR3 region has 13 residues. V gave up 5 bases and J gave up 4 bases, with 11 bases separating them. Germline-derived CDR1 and CDR2 are SNHLY and FYNNEI. The CDR3 loop reads CASSTEGVTEAFF. The CDR3, as DNA: TGTGCCAGCAGTACCGAGGGTGTCACTGAAGCTTTCTTT.

The rearrangement uses TRBV6-5 and TRBJ2-1, with TRBD1 matching over 7 bases. This CDR3 is 13 amino acids long. Germline values: CDR1 MNHEY, CDR2 SVGAGI. V was pared by 10 bases and J by 4 bases, with 7 bases of the junction left unmatched. The CDR3 protein is CATQGDPYNEQFF. DNA of the CDR3: TGTGCCACCCAGGGGGACCCTTACAATGAGCAGTTCTTC.